This TCR beta chain was observed in a study of cytomegalovirus exposure and HLA in healthy donors. The CDR3 sequence is 13 residues long. Per the germline V gene, CDR1 is MNHEY and CDR2 is SMNVEV (reference sequence). The V segment lost 10 bases and the J segment 0 bases; nucleotides outside the gene matches: 4. PCR involved 60 Vbeta and 13 Jbeta primers. Sequenced by immunoSEQ multiplex PCR; TCRdb stores in-frame clones only, minus some. The sample lists about 78,000 clones, about three quarters occurring once. Sequencing used PBMCs. The receptor was isolated from a middle-aged woman in good health and CMV-seropositive. The chain joins TRBV27 to TRBJ2-3; TRBD1 agrees at 7 bases. The CDR3 sequence is CATLDRSTDTQYF. In nucleotides, the CDR3 is TGTGCCACCTTGGACAGGAGCACAGATACGCAGTATTTT.